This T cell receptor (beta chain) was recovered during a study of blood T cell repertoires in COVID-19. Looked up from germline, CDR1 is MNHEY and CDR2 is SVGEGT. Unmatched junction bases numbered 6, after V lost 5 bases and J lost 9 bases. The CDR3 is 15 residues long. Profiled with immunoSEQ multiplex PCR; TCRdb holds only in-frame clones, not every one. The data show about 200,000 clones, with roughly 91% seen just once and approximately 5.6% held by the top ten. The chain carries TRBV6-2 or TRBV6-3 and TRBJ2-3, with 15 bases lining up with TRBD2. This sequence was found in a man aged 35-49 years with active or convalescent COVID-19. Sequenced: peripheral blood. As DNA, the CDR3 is TGTGCCAGCAGTCGGACTAGCGGGGGGGCCGAGACGCAGTATTTT. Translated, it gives CASSRTSGGAETQYF.